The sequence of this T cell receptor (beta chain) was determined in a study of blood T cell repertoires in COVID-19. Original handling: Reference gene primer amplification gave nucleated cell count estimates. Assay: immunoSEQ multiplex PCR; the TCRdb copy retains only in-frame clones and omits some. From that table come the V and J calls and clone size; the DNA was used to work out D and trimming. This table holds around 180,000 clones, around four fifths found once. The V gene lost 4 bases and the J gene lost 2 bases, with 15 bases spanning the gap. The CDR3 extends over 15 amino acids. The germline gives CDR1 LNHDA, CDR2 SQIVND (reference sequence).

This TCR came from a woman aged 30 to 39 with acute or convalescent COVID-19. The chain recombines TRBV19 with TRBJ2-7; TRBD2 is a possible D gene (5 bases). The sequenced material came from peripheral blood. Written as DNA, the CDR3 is TGTGCCAGTAGTACGCGGACTCTACAGACCTACGAGCAGTACTTC. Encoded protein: CASSTRTLQTYEQYF.